This T cell receptor beta chain came from a study of CD8 T cells in Susac syndrome. With random hexamers, 0.5 to 1 ug RNA was reverse transcribed. Multiplex immunoSEQ PCR targeted 54 Vbeta and 13 Jbeta TCR beta segments. One entry per CDR3 protein, called by TCRdb with MiXCR from the immunoSEQ multiplex PCR reads. The table records approximately 300,000 distinct CDR3 sequences, roughly 90% of them present only once. Germline V CDR1 and CDR2: SEHNR, FQNEAQ (reference sequence). Unmatched junction bases numbered 5, after V lost 4 bases and J lost 9 bases. CDR3 length equals 15 residues. The clonotype originates from a human donor with multiple sclerosis. The sequencing sample was made of CD8+ T cells from PBMCs. J is TRBJ2-1 and V is TRBV7-9; TRBD2 aligns across 14 bases. This CDR3 reads CASSWGTSGSGEQFF. CDR3 sequence (DNA): TGTGCCAGCAGCTGGGGGACTAGCGGGAGTGGTGAGCAGTTCTTC.